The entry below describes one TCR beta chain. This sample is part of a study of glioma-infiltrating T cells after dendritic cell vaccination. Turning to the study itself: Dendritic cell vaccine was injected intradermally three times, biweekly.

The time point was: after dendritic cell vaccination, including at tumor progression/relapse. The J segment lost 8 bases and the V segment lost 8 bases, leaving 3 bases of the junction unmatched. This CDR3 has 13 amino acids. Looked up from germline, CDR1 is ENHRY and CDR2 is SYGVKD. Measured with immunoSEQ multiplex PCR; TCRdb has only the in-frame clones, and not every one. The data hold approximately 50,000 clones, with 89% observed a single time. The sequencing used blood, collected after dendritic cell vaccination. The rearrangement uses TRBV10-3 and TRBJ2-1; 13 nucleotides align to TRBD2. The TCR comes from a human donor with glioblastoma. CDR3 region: CAIGLAGVYEQFF. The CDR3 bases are TGTGCCATCGGACTAGCGGGAGTCTATGAGCAGTTCTTC.